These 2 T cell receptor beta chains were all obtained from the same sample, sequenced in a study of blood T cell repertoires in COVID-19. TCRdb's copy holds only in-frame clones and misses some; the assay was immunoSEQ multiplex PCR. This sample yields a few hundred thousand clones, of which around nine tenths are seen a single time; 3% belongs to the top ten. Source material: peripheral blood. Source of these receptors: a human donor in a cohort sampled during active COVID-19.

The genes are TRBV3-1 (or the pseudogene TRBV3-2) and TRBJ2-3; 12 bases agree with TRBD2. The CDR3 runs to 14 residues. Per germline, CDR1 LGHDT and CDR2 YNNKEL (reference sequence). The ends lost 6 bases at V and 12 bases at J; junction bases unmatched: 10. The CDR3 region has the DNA TGTGCCAGCAGGCCTAGCGGGAGGGCCGAGGATCAGTATTTT. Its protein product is CASRPSGRAEDQYF.

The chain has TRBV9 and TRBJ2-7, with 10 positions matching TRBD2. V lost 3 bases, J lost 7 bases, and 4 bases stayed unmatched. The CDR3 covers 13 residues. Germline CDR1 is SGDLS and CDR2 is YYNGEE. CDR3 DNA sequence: TGTGCCAGCAGCGGACTAGCGGGCGGTGAGCAGTACTTC. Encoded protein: CASSGLAGGEQYF.